Detailed here is one T cell receptor (beta chain). The entry originates in a study of blood T cell repertoires in COVID-19. Per the original data handling: Nucleated cell number was recorded as an estimate derived from reference gene primer amplification. Libraries were prepared by immunoSEQ multiplex PCR; TCRdb keeps only in-frame clonotypes and omits some of them. For V, J and clone size, that table is used; D and trimming come from the DNA. The sample records over 200,000 clones, 75% to 90% being singletons. Germline V gives CDR1 MDHEN, CDR2 SYDVKM. The CDR3 runs 15 residues. The V gene lost 9 bases and the J gene lost 1 base, with 19 bases spanning the gap.

The genes are TRBV28 and TRBJ2-7; possible D gene TRBD2, 6 bases. This TCR was sampled from a human donor in a cohort sampled during active COVID-19. The sample was peripheral blood. The CDR3 coding sequence is TGTGCCAGTTCCATGCGGGGCGGGTGGTCCTACGAGCAGTACTTC. Amino acid sequence: CASSMRGGWSYEQYF.